This T cell receptor beta chain was identified during a study of blood T cell repertoires in COVID-19. Clones were read by immunoSEQ multiplex PCR, and TCRdb kept only the in-frame ones, dropping some. The sample has 200,000 to 250,000 clones; 80% to 90% are singletons. The receptor comes from a woman aged 40 to 49 who had been exposed to COVID-19. Sequenced: PBMCs or T cells enriched from blood (not recorded which).

This chain's CDR3 is CASSHDSYNSPLHF. The CDR3 nucleotides are TGCGCCAGCAGCCACGACAGTTATAATTCACCCCTCCACTTT. The rearrangement uses TRBV5-1 and TRBJ1-6; TRBD1 might be the D (5 bases). Looked up from germline, CDR1 is SGHRS and CDR2 is YFSETQ. CDR3 size: 14 residues. The ends were cut back, 4 bases at V and 4 bases at J, with 9 bases in the middle.